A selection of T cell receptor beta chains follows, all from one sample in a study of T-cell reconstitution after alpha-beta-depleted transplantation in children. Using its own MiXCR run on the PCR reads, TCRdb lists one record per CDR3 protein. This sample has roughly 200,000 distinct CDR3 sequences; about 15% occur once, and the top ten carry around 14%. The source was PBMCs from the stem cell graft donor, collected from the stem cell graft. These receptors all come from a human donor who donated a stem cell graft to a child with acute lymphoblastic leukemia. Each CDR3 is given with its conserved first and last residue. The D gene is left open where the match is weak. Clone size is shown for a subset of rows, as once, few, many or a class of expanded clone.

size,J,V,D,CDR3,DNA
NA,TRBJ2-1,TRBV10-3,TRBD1,CAISSQQGMRNEQFF,TGTGCCATCAGTTCCCAACAGGGGATGAGAAATGAGCAGTTCTTC
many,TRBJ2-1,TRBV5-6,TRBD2,CASSSASGGSYNEQFF,TGTGCCAGCAGCTCTGCTAGCGGGGGCTCCTACAATGAGCAGTTCTTC
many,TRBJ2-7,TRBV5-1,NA,CASSFSGPRGSYEQYF,TGCGCCAGCAGCTTCTCGGGGCCTCGGGGCTCCTACGAGCAGTACTTC
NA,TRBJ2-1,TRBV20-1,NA,CSASGSAYNEQFF,TGCAGTGCTAGCGGGAGTGCCTACAATGAGCAGTTCTTC
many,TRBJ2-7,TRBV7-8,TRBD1,CASSHLWTGGIDEQYF,TGTGCCAGCAGCCATTTATGGACAGGGGGGATCGACGAGCAGTACTTC
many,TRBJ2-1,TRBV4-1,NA,CASSQAGSSYNEQFF,TGCGCCAGCAGCCAAGCAGGGAGCTCCTACAATGAGCAGTTCTTC
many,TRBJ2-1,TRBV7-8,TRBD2,CASSLAKRETNEQFF,TGTGCCAGCAGCTTAGCCAAGCGGGAAACCAATGAGCAGTTCTTC
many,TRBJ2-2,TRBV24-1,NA,CATSASIPTGELFF,TGTGCCACCAGTGCTAGCATACCCACCGGGGAGCTGTTTTTT
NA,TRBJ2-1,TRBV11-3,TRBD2,CASSPQEGLAIYNEQFF,TGTGCCAGCAGCCCCCAAGAGGGACTAGCGATATACAATGAGCAGTTCTTC
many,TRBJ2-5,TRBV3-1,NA,CASSPHNLRGFQETQYF,TGTGCCAGCAGCCCCCACAATTTGCGGGGTTTTCAAGAGACCCAGTACTTC
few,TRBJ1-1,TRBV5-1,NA,CASSLPLGTNTEAFF,TGCGCCAGCAGCCTTCCATTGGGGACGAACACTGAAGCTTTCTTT
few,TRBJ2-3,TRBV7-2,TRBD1,CASSLAVGRGLSSDTQYF,TGTGCCAGCAGCTTAGCAGTCGGCAGGGGGCTATCATCAGATACGCAGTATTTT
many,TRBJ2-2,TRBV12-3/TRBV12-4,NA,CASSGGELFF,TGTGCCAGCAGTGGCGGGGAGCTGTTTTTT
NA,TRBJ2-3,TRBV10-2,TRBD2,CAIQPVLAQDTQYF,TGCGCCATCCAACCGGTACTAGCGCAAGATACGCAGTATTTT
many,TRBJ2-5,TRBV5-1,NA,CASSLDLRETQYF,TGCGCCAGCAGCTTGGACCTGCGGGAGACCCAGTACTTC
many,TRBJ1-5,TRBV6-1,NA,CASTLVVNQPQHF,TGTGCCAGCACATTAGTCGTCAATCAGCCCCAGCATTTT
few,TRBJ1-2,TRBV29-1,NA,CSVVGSRGTYGYTF,TGCAGCGTTGTTGGGTCCAGGGGCACCTATGGCTACACCTTC
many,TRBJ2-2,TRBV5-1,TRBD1,CASRSTGGADTGELFF,TGCGCCAGCAGATCGACAGGGGGCGCCGATACCGGGGAGCTGTTTTTT
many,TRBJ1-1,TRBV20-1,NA,CSTKGVGAFF,TGCAGCACTAAGGGAGTTGGAGCTTTCTTT
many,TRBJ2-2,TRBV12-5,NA,CASEFSGELFF,TGTGCTAGTGAGTTCTCGGGGGAGCTGTTTTTT
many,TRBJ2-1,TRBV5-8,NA,CASSLGPTLGQFF,TGTGCCAGCAGCTTGGGTCCGACGCTGGGGCAGTTCTTC
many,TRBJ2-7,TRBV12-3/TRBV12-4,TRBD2,CASSPGLAGVAEQYF,TGTGCCAGCAGTCCCGGACTAGCGGGAGTAGCCGAGCAGTACTTC
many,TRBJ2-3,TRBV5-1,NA,CASSLGPVADTQYF,TGCGCCAGCAGCCTGGGACCCGTCGCAGATACGCAGTATTTT
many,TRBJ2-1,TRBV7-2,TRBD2,CASSLLAGAEQFF,TGTGCCAGCAGCTTACTAGCGGGAGCTGAGCAGTTCTTC
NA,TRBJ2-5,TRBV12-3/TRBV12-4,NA,CASRDGTPDETQYF,TGTGCCAGCAGGGACGGGACCCCCGATGAGACCCAGTACTTC
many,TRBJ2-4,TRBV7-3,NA,CASSPRWQGGEGVLGKNIQYF,TGTGCCAGCAGCCCGAGGTGGCAGGGTGGCGAAGGTGTGCTCGGCAAAAACATTCAGTACTTC
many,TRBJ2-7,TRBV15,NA,CATSRVRQGSAEQYF,TGTGCCACCAGCAGAGTCCGTCAGGGTTCCGCCGAGCAGTACTTC
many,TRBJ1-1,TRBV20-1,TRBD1,CSARGGQGGTEAFF,TGCAGTGCCAGAGGGGGACAGGGTGGGACTGAAGCTTTCTTT
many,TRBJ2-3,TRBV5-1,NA,CASSSAGRDTDTQYF,TGCGCCAGCAGCTCGGCGGGGAGAGACACAGATACGCAGTATTTT
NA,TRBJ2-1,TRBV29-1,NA,CSVGEGAMRDEQFF,TGCAGCGTTGGGGAGGGGGCGATGAGGGATGAGCAGTTCTTC
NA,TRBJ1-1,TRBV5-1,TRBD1,CAIGSQTGQSEAFF,TGCGCCATCGGCTCCCAGACAGGGCAAAGTGAAGCTTTCTTT
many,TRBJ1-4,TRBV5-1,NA,CASSLGRNEKLFF,TGCGCCAGCAGCTTGGGACGAAATGAAAAACTGTTTTTT
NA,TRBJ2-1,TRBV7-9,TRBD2,CASSSGLAGYYNEQFF,TGTGCCAGCAGCTCGGGACTAGCGGGGTACTACAATGAGCAGTTCTTC
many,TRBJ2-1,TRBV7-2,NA,CASSLRPPGHEQFF,TGTGCCAGCAGCTTACGGCCTCCCGGCCATGAGCAGTTCTTC
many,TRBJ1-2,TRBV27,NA,CASSLSGPGGYGYTF,TGTGCCAGCAGTTTATCCGGGCCGGGAGGCTACGGCTACACCTTC
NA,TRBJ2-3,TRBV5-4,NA,CASSLESVRTAQYF,TGTGCCAGCAGCTTGGAATCCGTCCGGACGGCGCAGTATTTT
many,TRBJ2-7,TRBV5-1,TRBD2,CASSPTSGSSSYEQYF,TGCGCCAGCAGCCCGACTAGCGGGTCGAGCTCCTACGAGCAGTACTTC
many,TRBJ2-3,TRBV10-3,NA,CAISPDRVGDTQYF,TGTGCCATCAGCCCGGACCGGGTGGGCGATACGCAGTATTTT
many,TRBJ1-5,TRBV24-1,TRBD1,CATSDAGTGEFQPQHF,TGTGCCACCAGTGATGCCGGGACAGGGGAATTTCAGCCCCAGCATTTT
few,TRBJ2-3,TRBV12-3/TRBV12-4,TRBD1,CASSAPWDRGDTQYF,TGTGCCAGCAGTGCCCCTTGGGACAGGGGAGATACGCAGTATTTT
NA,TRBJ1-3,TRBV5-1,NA,CASRLYSGNTIYF,TGCGCCAGCAGACTCTACTCTGGAAACACCATATATTTT
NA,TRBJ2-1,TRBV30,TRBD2,CAWTSGRNEQFF,TGTGCCTGGACTAGCGGGCGCAATGAGCAGTTCTTC
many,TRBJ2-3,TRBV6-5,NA,CASSYSAGGTDTQYF,TGTGCCAGCAGTTACTCGGCGGGCGGCACAGATACGCAGTATTTT
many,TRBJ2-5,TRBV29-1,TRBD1,CSVLTGVETQYF,TGCAGCGTCCTTACAGGGGTAGAGACCCAGTACTTC
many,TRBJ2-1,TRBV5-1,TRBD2,CASSLDASGSYNEQFF,TGCGCCAGCAGCTTGGATGCTAGCGGCTCCTACAATGAGCAGTTCTTC
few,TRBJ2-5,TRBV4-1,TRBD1,CASSQGLQGGEETQYF,TGCGCCAGCAGCCAAGGCCTACAAGGGGGCGAGGAGACCCAGTACTTC
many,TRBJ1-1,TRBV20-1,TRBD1,CSAPGQGTQNTEAFF,TGCAGTGCCCCCGGACAGGGGACGCAGAACACTGAAGCTTTCTTT
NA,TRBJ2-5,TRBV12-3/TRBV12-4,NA,CASTPNLGSQETQYF,TGTGCCAGCACCCCCAATCTAGGATCTCAAGAGACCCAGTACTTC
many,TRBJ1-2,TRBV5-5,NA,CASSLAAWGDYGYTF,TGTGCCAGCAGCCTGGCCGCGTGGGGCGACTATGGCTACACCTTC
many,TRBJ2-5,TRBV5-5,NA,CASSLLGARETQYF,TGTGCCAGCAGCTTGTTGGGGGCCCGGGAGACCCAGTACTTC
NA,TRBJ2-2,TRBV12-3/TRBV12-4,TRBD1,CASCRDRTHGELFF,TGTGCCAGCTGCCGGGACAGGACCCACGGGGAGCTGTTTTTT
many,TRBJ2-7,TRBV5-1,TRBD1,CASSLLEGQGKNEQYF,TGCGCCAGCAGCCTGCTGGAGGGACAGGGAAAGAACGAGCAGTACTTC
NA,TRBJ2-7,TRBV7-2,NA,CASSPRRGREYEQYF,TGTGCCAGCAGCCCCCGACGCGGCAGGGAATACGAGCAGTACTTC
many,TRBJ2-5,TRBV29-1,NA,CSAQEGSEETQYF,TGCAGCGCCCAAGAGGGGAGTGAAGAGACCCAGTACTTC
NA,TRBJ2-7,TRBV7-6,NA,CASSSTSGHEQYF,TGTGCCAGCAGCTCCACATCGGGCCACGAGCAGTACTTC
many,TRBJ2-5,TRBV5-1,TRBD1,CASSLNPDREETQYF,TGCGCCAGCAGCTTGAACCCGGACAGGGAGGAGACCCAGTACTTC
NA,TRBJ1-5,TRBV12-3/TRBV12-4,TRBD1,CASSYTGDRGLPGHF,TGTGCCAGCAGCTATACCGGGGACAGGGGGCTCCCAGGGCATTTT
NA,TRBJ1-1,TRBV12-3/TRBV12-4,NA,CASSRVGGTRNTEAFF,TGTGCCAGCAGTCGGGTAGGCGGGACACGGAACACTGAAGCTTTCTTT
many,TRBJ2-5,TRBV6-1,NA,CATFSRDYQETQYF,TGTGCCACCTTTTCCCGGGACTACCAAGAGACCCAGTACTTC
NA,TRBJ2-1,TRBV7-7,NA,CASSRLWADEQFF,TGTGCCAGCAGCCGTTTGTGGGCGGATGAGCAGTTCTTC